These 5 T cell receptor beta chains were sequenced from one sample in a study of blood T cell repertoires in COVID-19. The method was immunoSEQ multiplex PCR; TCRdb's version includes in-frame clones alone and lacks a portion of them. The sample comprises 230,000 or so clones, about four fifths of which are singletons, and 6% to 8% rests with the top ten. The specimen sequenced was peripheral blood. These receptors came from a woman of 80 years or more with COVID-19, enrolled during active disease.

V is TRBV4-1 and J is TRBJ2-5, with D maybe TRBD2 (5 bases). The CDR3 loop spans 14 amino acids. Germline-derived CDR1 and CDR2 are MGHRA and YSYEKL. Trimming removed 1 base at V and 5 bases at J, with 11 bases between. The CDR3 nucleotides read TGCGCCAGCAGCCAAGGCGGATCGGGGGAGACCCAGTACTTC. It codes for CASSQGGSGETQYF.

The chain combines TRBV11-2 with TRBJ2-4; unclear D gene. The germline gives CDR1 SGHAT, CDR2 FQNNGV. V was clipped by 5 bases and J by 0 bases, with 11 bases between them. CDR3 length equals 15 residues. The CDR3 loop is CASSPDLLAKNIQYF. The CDR3 region has the DNA TGTGCCAGCAGCCCAGATCTCCTAGCCAAAAACATTCAGTACTTC. The entire variable domain, with the rest obtained from reference TRBV11-2 and TRBJ2-4, is as follows: EAGVAQSPRYKIIEKRQSVAFWCNPISGHATLYWYQQILGQGPKLLIQFQNNGVVDDSQLPKDRFSAERLKGVDSTLKIQPAKLEDSAVYLCASSPDLLAKNIQYFGAGTRLSVL.

This clone has only one observation. This rearrangement joins TRBV6-5 to TRBJ1-3; 10 bases match TRBD1. The CDR3 has 16 amino acids. The V and J ends lost 2 bases and 3 bases, in that order; junction bases with no gene match: 4. Germline-derived CDR1 and CDR2 are MNHEY and SVGAGI. CDR3 nucleotide sequence: TGTGCCAGCAGTTACACGGGACAGGGGTATGGAAACACCATATATTTT. Amino acids: CASSYTGQGYGNTIYF.

The table lists this clone with a count of one. V gene TRBV9 combines with J gene TRBJ1-2, with a tentative D call TRBD1 (5 bases). The germline V and J ends were trimmed by 0 bases and 10 bases, with 19 bases remaining between them. Germline V gene sequence: CDR1 SGDLS, CDR2 YYNGEE. The CDR3 has 15 amino acids. The CDR3 DNA sequence: TGTGCCAGCAGCGTAGTGACAGCTGGTTCGTCGGACTACACCTTC. Its protein is CASSVVTAGSSDYTF.

The genes are TRBV3-1 (or the pseudogene TRBV3-2) and TRBJ2-7, with D hard to call. The V and J ends lost 11 bases and 4 bases respectively, with 18 bases between them. CDR1 is LGHDT, CDR2 YNNKEL, per germline (reference sequence). The length of the CDR3 is 13 residues. As DNA, the CDR3 is TGTGCCTGCTCCCAAGTTGGGCAGTACGAGCAGTACTTC. Translation: CACSQVGQYEQYF.